This entry lists 9 T cell receptor beta chains sequenced from one sample in a study of OX40 agonist ivuxolimab in advanced cancers. Only in-frame clones appear in the TCRdb table, and some are missing; sequencing was by immunoSEQ multiplex PCR. Of approximately 64,000 clones listed, roughly 85% are singletons. Sequenced material: CD4+ or CD8+ T cells sorted from blood, taken in a trial of the OX40 agonist ivuxolimab. The receptors come from an adult with an advanced solid tumor such as melanoma, head and neck, liver or kidney cancer.

The V call is TRBV15, the J call TRBJ1-6; D not certain. CDR1 and CDR2 (germline): LNHNV, YYDKDF (reference sequence). The V and J ends lost 0 bases and 8 bases respectively, with 11 bases between them. CDR3 length equals 15 residues. The DNA for the CDR3 is TGTGCCACCAGCAGAGATAGAGGTAGCGATTCACCCCTCCACTTT. This translates into CATSRDRGSDSPLHF.

This rearrangement joins TRBV28 to TRBJ2-3; D not certain. Germline-derived CDR1 and CDR2 are MDHEN and SYDVKM. Trimming pared 5 bases from V and 6 bases from J, leaving 9 bases between. The CDR3 extends over 12 amino acids. The CDR3 sequence is CASSTFGDTQYF. CDR3 coding DNA: TGTGCCAGCAGTACGTTCGGGGATACGCAGTATTTT.

Worth noting for this clone: Other DNA sequences in this specimen translate into the identical CDR3. The chain couples TRBV7-3 to TRBJ1-1; D call uncertain. The CDR3 contains 13 residues. In germline, CDR1 is SGHTA, CDR2 FQGTGA. Trimming took off 6 bases at V and 1 base at J, with 9 bases between the two ends. The CDR3 is CASSQDPNTEAFF. DNA of the CDR3: TGTGCCAGCAGTCAAGACCCGAACACTGAAGCTTTCTTT. Looking up the rest from reference TRBV7-3 and TRBJ1-1 gives the full variable domain: GAGVSQTPSNKVTEKGKYVELRCDPISGHTALYWYRQSLGQGPEFLIYFQGTGAADDSGLPNDRFFAVRPEGSVSTLKIQRTERGDSAVYLCASSQDPNTEAFFGQGTRLTVV.

This clone was observed a handful of times. V is TRBV19 and J is TRBJ2-4; D might be TRBD1 (7 bases). Trimming pared 3 bases from V and 9 bases from J, leaving 24 bases between. There are 17 residues in the CDR3. The germline V gene has CDR1 LNHDA and CDR2 SQIVND (reference sequence). The CDR3 loop is CASSMGTAGGVTGIQYF. The CDR3 DNA is TGTGCCAGTAGTATGGGGACAGCGGGTGGCGTTACAGGCATTCAGTACTTC. Full variable domain (rest looked up from reference TRBV19 and TRBJ2-4): DGGITQSPKYLFRKEGQNVTLSCEQNLNHDAMYWYRQDPGQGLRLIYYSQIVNDFQKGDIAEGYSVSREKKESFPLTVTSAQKNPTAFYLCASSMGTAGGVTGIQYFGAGTRLSVL.

This chain connects TRBV11-2 to TRBJ2-1, with 7 bases aligning to TRBD2. The CDR3 has 19 residues. CDR1 SGHAT and CDR2 FQNNGV come from the germline V gene. V shed 2 bases and J 1 base; nucleotides not matched to a gene: 14. The CDR3 loop is CASSLLTGGISLSYNEQFF. For the CDR3, the DNA is TGTGCCAGCAGCTTACTGACGGGGGGAATCTCGCTGTCCTACAATGAGCAGTTCTTC.

V is TRBV5-6 and J is TRBJ2-2, with D possibly being TRBD1 (6 bases). Trimming pared 4 bases from V and 4 bases from J, leaving 14 bases between. Germline loops: CDR1 SGHDT, CDR2 YYEEEE. This CDR3 spans 15 amino acids. The CDR3 bases are TGTGCCAGCAGCCCCCGGGACACCTCCACCGGGGAGCTGTTTTTT. It is translated as CASSPRDTSTGELFF.

The rearrangement joins TRBV28 to TRBJ2-2, with D possibly TRBD2 on 6 matching bases. V was clipped by 5 bases and J by 5 bases, with 15 bases between them. The germline gives CDR1 MDHEN, CDR2 SYDVKM. The CDR3 totals 15 residues. The CDR3 protein is CASSPGTGKTGELFF. CDR3 nucleotide sequence: TGTGCCAGCAGTCCTGGGACTGGAAAAACCGGGGAGCTGTTTTTT.

Only a few counts were recorded for this clone. The chain is built from TRBV9 and TRBJ2-1, with D hard to call. This CDR3 has 15 amino acids. Germline values: CDR1 SGDLS, CDR2 YYNGEE. V gave up 4 bases and J gave up 3 bases, with 14 bases separating them. The CDR3 protein is CASSPRPSFYNEQFF. As DNA, the CDR3 is TGTGCCAGCAGCCCGAGACCCAGTTTCTACAATGAGCAGTTCTTC. The full variable domain, with the rest looked up from reference TRBV9 and TRBJ2-1, is DSGVTQTPKHLITATGQRVTLRCSPRSGDLSVYWYQQSLDQGLQFLIQYYNGEERAKGNILERFSAQQFPDLHSELNLSSLELGDSALYFCASSPRPSFYNEQFFGPGTRLTVL.

Concerning this clone: The junction departs from the called germline gene at one end, perhaps through a read error. The V call is TRBV19, the J call TRBJ1-5; D remains ambiguous. Germline loops: CDR1 LNHDA, CDR2 SQIVND (reference sequence). This CDR3 comprises 18 residues. The CDR3 loop is CDSSIDPLWQYSNQPQHF. The CDR3 bases are TGTGACAGTAGTATAGACCCACTCTGGCAATATAGCAATCAGCCCCAGCATTTT.